The source of this TCR beta chain is a study of blood T cell repertoires in COVID-19. TCRdb's table, derived via immunoSEQ multiplex PCR, lists solely in-frame clones and lacks some. The table has under 350,000 clones, roughly 89% seen once. The germline V gene encodes CDR1 GTSNPN and CDR2 SVGIG (reference sequence). The CDR3 loop spans 10 amino acids. The V end lost 7 bases, the J end lost 11 bases, and 14 bases lay between the germline ends. The chain couples TRBV30 to TRBJ1-1; D is uncertain. Source material: peripheral blood. The TCR originated in a man between 50 and 59 years old with acute or convalescent COVID-19. CDR3 in amino acids: CASHHSRAFF. DNA for the CDR3: TGTGCCTCTCACCACTCCCGGGCTTTCTTT.